What follows are 28 T cell receptor beta chains derived from one specimen sequenced in a study of blood T cells in healthy people across ages. Sample-barcoded 5' priming and a J-beta primer mix drove a second PCR of roughly 6 to 12 cycles. TCRdb itself ran the 5' RACE reads through MiXCR, one entry per CDR3 protein. The sample yields roughly 1.4 million distinct CDR3 sequences, 55% to 75% seen once. Sequencing was done on a sample of blood. The source is a man younger than 35 in good health.

This rearrangement joins TRBV20-1 to TRBJ2-5, with D possibly TRBD1 on 6 matching bases. Germline loops: CDR1 DFQATT, CDR2 SNEGSKA (reference sequence). Deletions cut 1 base from V and 0 bases from J, with 6 bases between. This CDR3 spans 13 amino acids. CDR3 sequence reads: CSARGTDQETQYF. In nucleotides, the CDR3 is TGCAGTGCTAGAGGGACAGACCAAGAGACCCAGTACTTC.

The CDR3 nucleotides read TGCGCCAGCAGCCGGCGGGAGGGCTCCGATGAGCAGTTCTTC. Its protein is CASSRREGSDEQFF. The chain employs TRBV4-1 and TRBJ2-1, with 9 bases matching TRBD2. The CDR3 length is 14 residues. Unmatched junction bases numbered 6, after V lost 4 bases and J lost 8 bases. Germline assignment: CDR1 MGHRA and CDR2 YSYEKL.

This clonotype showed up just a few times. This chain uses TRBV20-1 with TRBJ2-7; D is unclear. CDR1 is DFQATT and CDR2 is SNEGSKA in the germline V gene (reference sequence). This CDR3 is 16 amino acids long. V shed 3 bases and J shed 4 bases, with 22 bases lying between them. DNA of the CDR3: TGCAGTGCTAGCGGTGGAGAACCCCTCCTACTTTACGAGCAGTACTTC. Its translation: CSASGGEPLLLYEQYF.

The genes are TRBV13 and TRBJ2-3; D ambiguous. CDR3 size: 13 residues. CDR1 is PRHDT, CDR2 FYEKMQ, per germline (reference sequence). V was clipped by 7 bases and J by 4 bases, with 12 bases between them. The CDR3: CASKDSGADTQYF. The CDR3 bases are TGTGCCAGCAAAGACTCCGGCGCAGATACGCAGTATTTT.

This sequence joins TRBV6-5 and TRBJ2-1; 9 bases match TRBD2. The CDR3 runs 15 residues. V gave up 4 bases and J gave up 5 bases; unmatched junction bases: 6. Germline CDR1 and CDR2: MNHEY and SVGAGI. CDR3 residues: CASSSSTSGNNEQFF. CDR3 sequence (DNA): TGTGCCAGCAGTTCCTCGACTAGCGGTAACAATGAGCAGTTCTTC.

This clonotype was counted only a few times. V gene TRBV6-4 combines with J gene TRBJ2-2; D unclear. V was shortened by 2 bases and J by 5 bases, with 6 bases between the two germline ends. The CDR3 is made up of 13 amino acids. Germline V CDR1 and CDR2: MRHNA, SNTAGT. The CDR3 region has the DNA TGTGCCAGCAGTGACGAGCTGACCGGGGAGCTGTTTTTT. It codes for CASSDELTGELFF.

This clonotype was observed a few times. The genes are TRBV12-3 or TRBV12-4 and TRBJ2-7; TRBD2 aligns across 9 bases. This CDR3 has 17 residues. V shed 5 bases, J shed 2 bases, and the junction held 13 bases outside the gene matches. DNA of the CDR3: TGTGCCAGCAGTAAATCGGGACTAGCAAGCCCACCCTACGAGCAGTACTTC. This codes for CASSKSGLASPPYEQYF.

The chain recombines TRBV20-1 with TRBJ2-1, with 11 bases that match TRBD2. CDR3 size: 16 residues. V trimming: 5 bases; J trimming: 2 bases; junction bases outside the gene matches: 8. Per the germline V gene, CDR1 is DFQATT and CDR2 is SNEGSKA (reference sequence). The CDR3 loop is CSAPILAGAPYNEQFF. The DNA for the CDR3 is TGCAGTGCTCCAATACTAGCGGGAGCCCCCTACAATGAGCAGTTCTTC.

This chain joins TRBV27 and TRBJ2-5, with D possibly being TRBD1 or TRBD2 (6 bases each). Germline V lookup: CDR1 MNHEY, CDR2 SMNVEV (reference sequence). The CDR3 has 16 amino acids. V was pared by 5 bases and J by 1 base, with 17 bases between. The CDR3 region is CASSPNVGGSQETQYF. Here the CDR3 DNA reads TGTGCCAGCAGTCCCAACGTCGGGGGCTCCCAAGAGACCCAGTACTTC.

The chain recombines TRBV4-2 with TRBJ1-4; TRBD1 agrees at 7 bases. The germline gives CDR1 LGHNA, CDR2 YNFKEQ. CDR3 length: 16 amino acids. Unmatched junction bases numbered 10, after V lost 1 base and J lost 8 bases. The CDR3 region is CASSQGGEGAKEKLFF. DNA for the CDR3: TGTGCCAGCAGCCAAGGGGGAGAGGGGGCAAAGGAAAAACTGTTTTTT.

CDR3 DNA sequence: TGCAGCGTTGAAGATCCAGCAGGGGGCTACGAGCAGTACTTC. This gives the protein CSVEDPAGGYEQYF. This chain connects TRBV29-1 to TRBJ2-7, with 7 bases matching TRBD1. CDR1 SQVTM and CDR2 ANQGSEA come from the germline V gene. This CDR3 has 14 residues. The J segment lost 3 bases and the V segment lost 0 bases, leaving 5 bases of the junction unmatched.

This clonotype was observed a handful of times. V usage is TRBV14 and J usage is TRBJ2-5; TRBD2 matches at 14 bases. This CDR3 is built from 19 residues. Germline-derived CDR1 and CDR2 are SGHDN and FVKESK. The junction had 9 bases not matched to a gene; V was cut back by 0 bases and J by 3 bases. CDR3: CASSQDSSRTSGGKETQYF. In DNA, the CDR3 is TGTGCCAGCAGCCAAGACTCTTCCAGGACTAGCGGGGGGAAAGAGACCCAGTACTTC.

The J gene is TRBJ2-7, the V gene TRBV7-2, with D maybe TRBD2 (5 bases). Germline loops: CDR1 SGHTA, CDR2 FQGNSA. V was clipped by 5 bases and J by 1 base, with 15 bases between them. The CDR3 is 15 amino acids. This CDR3 reads CASSLPAGVSYEQYF. The DNA of the CDR3 is TGTGCCAGCAGCCTCCCCGCCGGGGTTTCCTACGAGCAGTACTTC.

The chain joins TRBV12-3 or TRBV12-4 to TRBJ2-1; D tentatively reads TRBD1 or TRBD2 (5 bases each). V gave up 6 bases and J gave up 13 bases, with 19 bases separating them. This CDR3 is built from 13 residues. The CDR3 region has the DNA TGTGCCAGCAGACCCCAGGGAGAAGAGACCCAGTTCTTC. Translated: CASRPQGEETQFF.

This clonotype showed up just a few times. This chain connects TRBV27 to TRBJ1-1, with a weak D call TRBD1 (6 bases). The CDR3 length is 14 residues. The V end lost 6 bases, the J end lost 4 bases, and 15 bases lay between the germline ends. Germline V gives CDR1 MNHEY, CDR2 SMNVEV (reference sequence). The chain's CDR3 is CASRRQVQGTEAFF. The DNA of the CDR3 is TGTGCCAGCAGGAGACAGGTCCAAGGCACTGAAGCTTTCTTT.

V is TRBV4-1 and J is TRBJ2-1; 8 bases line up with TRBD2. Germline lookup yields CDR1 MGHRA and CDR2 YSYEKL. The CDR3 totals 15 residues. V was clipped by 1 base and J by 5 bases; unmatched bases: 4. Written as DNA, the CDR3 is TGCGCCAGCAGCCAAGTTGCGACTAGCGACAATGAGCAGTTCTTC. As protein: CASSQVATSDNEQFF.

This sequence joins TRBV7-2 and TRBJ2-3; D is possibly TRBD1 or TRBD2 (5 bases each). The CDR3 extends over 16 amino acids. CDR1 is SGHTA, CDR2 FQGNSA, per germline. V gave up 5 bases and J gave up 5 bases, with 20 bases separating them. The CDR3 loop reads CASSPVGTKTGDTQYF. CDR3 in DNA: TGTGCCAGCAGCCCAGTAGGGACGAAAACCGGAGATACGCAGTATTTT.

The genes are TRBV5-1 and TRBJ2-1, with a weak D call TRBD2 (6 bases). The CDR3 length is 15 residues. V was cut by 3 bases and J by 4 bases, with 14 bases left in between. Germline assignment: CDR1 SGHRS and CDR2 YFSETQ. The chain's CDR3 is CASSSDWDSYNEQFF. The DNA for the CDR3 is TGCGCCAGCAGCTCGGACTGGGACTCATACAATGAGCAGTTCTTC.

The rearrangement uses TRBV27 and TRBJ1-4, with D perhaps matching TRBD1 (6 bases). The CDR3 consists of 13 residues. Looked up from germline, CDR1 is MNHEY and CDR2 is SMNVEV (reference sequence). The ends were cut back, 3 bases at V and 10 bases at J, with 12 bases in the middle. The CDR3: CASSFRDKRKLFF. The CDR3 DNA sequence: TGTGCCAGCAGTTTCCGGGACAAACGAAAACTGTTTTTT.

The rearrangement uses TRBV9 and TRBJ1-1; tentatively, D is TRBD1 (6 bases). V was pared by 0 bases and J by 8 bases, with 14 bases between. The CDR3 runs 14 residues. Per germline, CDR1 SGDLS and CDR2 YYNGEE. The CDR3 DNA reads as TGTGCCAGCAGCGTAGGGACAGCCCCGGAGGAAGCTTTCTTT. It translates to CASSVGTAPEEAFF. The full variable domain, rest sourced from reference TRBV9 and TRBJ1-1, is DSGVTQTPKHLITATGQRVTLRCSPRSGDLSVYWYQQSLDQGLQFLIQYYNGEERAKGNILERFSAQQFPDLHSELNLSSLELGDSALYFCASSVGTAPEEAFFGQGTRLTVV.

The chain employs TRBV20-1 and TRBJ2-7; the D is unclear. CDR3 length: 13 residues. Trimming removed 3 bases at V and 3 bases at J, with 12 bases between. The germline CDR1 and CDR2 sequences are DFQATT and SNEGSKA (reference sequence). CDR3 protein: CSARPDNLYEQYF. CDR3 DNA: TGCAGTGCTAGGCCAGACAATCTCTACGAGCAGTACTTC.

The V call is TRBV20-1, the J call TRBJ2-7; 7 nucleotides match TRBD1. The CDR3 extends over 14 amino acids. With V trimmed by 1 base and J by 1 base, 4 bases remained unmatched. CDR1 and CDR2 from the germline V gene are DFQATT and SNEGSKA (reference sequence). The CDR3 spells CSARVQGNSYEQYF. In DNA form, the CDR3 reads TGCAGTGCTAGAGTACAGGGGAATTCCTACGAGCAGTACTTC.

The sample holds a few counts of this clonotype. The J gene is TRBJ2-7, the V gene TRBV29-1, with a tentative D call TRBD2 (7 bases). The J call could be wrong; TRBJ2-4 is a better fit for the DNA end. Germline assignment: CDR1 SQVTM and CDR2 ANQGSEA. This CDR3 region has 14 residues. CDR3 protein: CSVGRGEGGNIQYF. CDR3 in DNA: TGCAGCGTTGGCCGGGGGGAGGGGGGCAACATTCAGTACTTC.

The V gene is TRBV4-1, the J gene TRBJ2-7; a weak D match, TRBD2 (5 bases). Germline V gene lookup returns CDR1 MGHRA and CDR2 YSYEKL. V dropped 0 bases and J dropped 3 bases, with 9 bases sitting between them. This CDR3 is 14 amino acids long. The CDR3 region has the DNA TGCGCCAGCAGCCAAGATCGGACTTACTACGAGCAGTACTTC. Protein sequence: CASSQDRTYYEQYF.

The V and J genes are TRBV4-2 and TRBJ2-7; TRBD2 agrees at 7 bases. V was clipped by 0 bases and J by 2 bases; unmatched bases: 7. CDR1 is LGHNA and CDR2 is YNFKEQ in the germline V gene. This CDR3 has 16 residues. In DNA, the CDR3 is TGTGCCAGCAGCCAAGAATCGCCGGCGGGGGCCTACGAGCAGTACTTC. Translating it yields CASSQESPAGAYEQYF.

The chain carries TRBV7-8 and TRBJ2-3, with D possibly called TRBD1 or TRBD2 (5 bases each). V was trimmed by 1 base and J by 2 bases, leaving 10 bases between them. Germline V gene lookup returns CDR1 SGHVS and CDR2 FQNEAQ. This CDR3 comprises 15 residues. The CDR3: CASSLGLGATDTQYF. CDR3 bases: TGTGCCAGCAGCTTAGGACTCGGGGCCACAGATACGCAGTATTTT.

This clonotype was picked up a small number of times. This chain connects TRBV5-1 to TRBJ2-3, with 8 bases aligning to TRBD2. The V gene end was trimmed by 6 bases and the J gene end by 3 bases; junction bases not matched to a gene: 9. The CDR3 spans 15 residues. Germline CDR1 reads SGHRS; CDR2 reads YFSETQ. CDR3 sequence: CASNRREGLTDTQYF. The CDR3 DNA sequence: TGCGCCAGCAATCGACGGGAGGGCCTTACAGATACGCAGTATTTT.

The CDR3 region is CSVELRIGELFF. CDR3 nucleotides: TGCAGCGTTGAGTTAAGGATCGGGGAGCTGTTTTTT. The rearrangement joins TRBV29-1 to TRBJ2-2; D gene ambiguous. Trimming took off 3 bases at V and 7 bases at J, with 9 bases between the two ends. The CDR3 extends over 12 amino acids. Looked up from germline, CDR1 is SQVTM and CDR2 is ANQGSEA.